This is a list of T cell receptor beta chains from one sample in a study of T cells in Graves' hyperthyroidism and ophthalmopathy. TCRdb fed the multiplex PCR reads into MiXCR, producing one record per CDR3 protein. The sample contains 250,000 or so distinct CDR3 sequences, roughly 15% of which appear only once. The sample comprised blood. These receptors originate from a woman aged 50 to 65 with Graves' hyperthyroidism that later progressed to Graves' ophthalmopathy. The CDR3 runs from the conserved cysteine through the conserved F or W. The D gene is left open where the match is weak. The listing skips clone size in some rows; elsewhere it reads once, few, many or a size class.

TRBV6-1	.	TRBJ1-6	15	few	TGTGCCAGCAGTGAATCCCTTTCGGGGCGTTCACCCCTCCACTTT	CASSESLSGRSPLHF
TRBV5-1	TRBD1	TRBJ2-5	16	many	TGCGCCAGCAGCGAGCCGGGACAGGGGCTGGCAGAGACCCAGTACTTC	CASSEPGQGLAETQYF
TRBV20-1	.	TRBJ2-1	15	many	TGCAGTGCTAGAGGGCTCCTTAGCTCCTACAATGAGCAGTTCTTC	CSARGLLSSYNEQFF
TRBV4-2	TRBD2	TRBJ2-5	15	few	TGTGCCAGCAGCCCTCAGACTAGCGGGAAAGGGACCCAGTACTTC	CASSPQTSGKGTQYF
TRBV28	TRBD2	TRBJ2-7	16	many	TGTGCCAGCAGTTCATGGACTAGCGGGACCCTCTACGAGCAGTACTTC	CASSSWTSGTLYEQYF
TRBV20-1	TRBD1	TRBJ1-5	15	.	TGCAGTGCTAGAGATAGGGGGACAGGCAATCAGCCCCAGCATTTT	CSARDRGTGNQPQHF
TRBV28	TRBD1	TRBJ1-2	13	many	TGTGCCAGCAGCAAAGGACAGGGGTTTGGCTACACCTTC	CASSKGQGFGYTF
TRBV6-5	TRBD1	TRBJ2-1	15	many	TGTGCCAGCAGTTACTCTGGGGACAGTTACAATGAGCAGTTCTTC	CASSYSGDSYNEQFF
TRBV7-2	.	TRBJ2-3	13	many	TGTGCCAGCAGCCGTATGGTCACAGATACGCAGTATTTT	CASSRMVTDTQYF
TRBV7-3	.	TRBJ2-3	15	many	TGTGCCAGCAGCCGAAGCGGGCTAAGCACAGATACGCAGTATTTT	CASSRSGLSTDTQYF
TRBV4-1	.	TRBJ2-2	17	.	TGCGCCAGCAGCCAGGTGGAGGGGTCCCCGAACACCGGGGAGCTGTTTTTT	CASSQVEGSPNTGELFF
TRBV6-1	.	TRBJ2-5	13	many	TGTGCCAGCAGACGACTAGACCAAGAGACCCAGTACTTC	CASRRLDQETQYF
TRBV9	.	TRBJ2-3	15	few	TGTGCCAGCAGAGAGAAGGGGACTTCCACAGATACGCAGTATTTT	CASREKGTSTDTQYF
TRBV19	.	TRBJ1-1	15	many	TGTGCCAGTAGTTCCACGGGGACCTATCACACTGAAGCTTTCTTT	CASSSTGTYHTEAFF
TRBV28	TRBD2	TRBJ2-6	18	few	TGTGCCAGCAGACCCCTTAGCGGGAGAGAAGCTGGGGCCAACGTCCTGACTTTC	CASRPLSGREAGANVLTF
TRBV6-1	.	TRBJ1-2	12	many	TGTGCCAGCAGTGAAATGCCCTATGGCTACACCTTC	CASSEMPYGYTF
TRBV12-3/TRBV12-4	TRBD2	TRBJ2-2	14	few	TGTGCCAGCAGTTCCCGGGAGGGGATAGGGGAGCTGTTTTTT	CASSSREGIGELFF
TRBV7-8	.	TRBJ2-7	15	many	TGTGCCAGCAGCATCCGGGACAACCCGGCATACGAGCAGTACTTC	CASSIRDNPAYEQYF
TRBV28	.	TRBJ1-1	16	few	TGTGCCAGCAGTACCGGTTTGGGGGCGGGTGTCACTGAAGCTTTCTTT	CASSTGLGAGVTEAFF
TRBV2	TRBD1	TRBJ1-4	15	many	TGTGCCAGCAAACGGGACAGATCAACTAATGAAAAACTGTTTTTT	CASKRDRSTNEKLFF
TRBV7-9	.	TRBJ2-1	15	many	TGTGCCAGCAGCTTTCCGGGACTTCTCTACAATGAGCAGTTCTTC	CASSFPGLLYNEQFF
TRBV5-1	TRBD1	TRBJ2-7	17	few	TGCGCCAGCAGCTTAGTCCCCTCAGGGGGCGTAGACGACGAGCAGTACTTC	CASSLVPSGGVDDEQYF
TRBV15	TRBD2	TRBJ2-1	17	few	TGTGCCACCAGCAGAGATTTCGGCGGGAGCGCAACCAATGAGCAGTTCTTC	CATSRDFGGSATNEQFF
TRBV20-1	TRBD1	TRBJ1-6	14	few	TGCAGTGCTCCTGGGGACAGAGATAATTCACCCCTCCACTTT	CSAPGDRDNSPLHF
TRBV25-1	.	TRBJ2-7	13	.	TGTGCCGGCAGCGGGACAGGTACCTACGAGCAGTACTTC	CAGSGTGTYEQYF
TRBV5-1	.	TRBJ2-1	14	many	TGCGCCAGCACTGGGAGTCTCTCCTACAATGAGCAGTTCTTC	CASTGSLSYNEQFF
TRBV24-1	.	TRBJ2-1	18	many	TGTGCCACCAGTGATATGAGGATAGAAGGGACTCCAATCAATGAGCAGTTCTTC	CATSDMRIEGTPINEQFF
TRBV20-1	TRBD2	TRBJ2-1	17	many	TGCAGTGCTAGTGAATCGTCTAGCGGCTTCGCCTACAATGAGCAGTTCTTC	CSASESSSGFAYNEQFF
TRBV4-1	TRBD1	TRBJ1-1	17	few	TGCGCCAGCAGCCAAGATTCCGCACCGACAGGGCTCGCTGAAGCTTTCTTT	CASSQDSAPTGLAEAFF
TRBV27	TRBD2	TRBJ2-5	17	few	TGTGCCAGCAGTTCACGCAGGACTAGCGGACCCCAAGAGACCCAGTACTTC	CASSSRRTSGPQETQYF